The 12 T cell receptor beta chains reported below all come from one sample, sequenced in a study of brain T cells in children with intractable seizures. Time point indicated: blood from clinic visit 5 months post-surgery; TSC patient then seizure free. Libraries were prepared by immunoSEQ multiplex PCR; TCRdb keeps only in-frame clonotypes and omits some of them. The table shows about 320,000 clones, with about 93% occurring only once. The source material was peripheral blood, sampled around 5 months after surgery. The receptor set was obtained from a boy in the first two years of life with tuberous sclerosis and intractable seizures.

Of note for this clone: This sample includes further DNA sequences coding for the same CDR3. The chain recombines TRBV6-5 with TRBJ2-7; 10 bases match TRBD1. The V and J ends lost 2 bases and 3 bases, in that order; junction bases with no gene match: 1. Germline V lookup: CDR1 MNHEY, CDR2 SVGAGI. This CDR3 is built from 14 residues. The CDR3, as DNA: TGTGCCAGCAGTTACCGGGACAGGGGCTACGAGCAGTACTTC. Translation: CASSYRDRGYEQYF.

The chain is built from TRBV5-1 and TRBJ1-1; D perhaps matches TRBD1 (6 bases). V was cut by 0 bases and J by 1 base, with 10 bases left in between. The CDR3 contains 15 residues. CDR1 and CDR2 (germline): SGHRS, YFSETQ. CDR3 sequence (DNA): TGCGCCAGCAGCTTGGGTTGGACAGAGAACACTGAAGCTTTCTTT. It encodes CASSLGWTENTEAFF.

The V call is TRBV5-6, the J call TRBJ2-1, with 8 bases aligning to TRBD2. The CDR3 spans 15 residues. V was clipped by 0 bases and J by 4 bases; unmatched bases: 3. Germline CDR1 and CDR2: SGHDT and YYEEEE. For the CDR3, the DNA is TGTGCCAGCAGCTTGGTCGGGGGGGATTACAATGAGCAGTTCTTC. Amino acid sequence: CASSLVGGDYNEQFF.

This sequence joins TRBV27 and TRBJ1-1; the match to TRBD1 covers 8 bases. Germline CDR1 and CDR2: MNHEY and SMNVEV (reference sequence). V was clipped by 5 bases and J by 5 bases; unmatched bases: 13. The CDR3 consists of 16 residues. The CDR3 coding sequence is TGTGCCAGCAGTCCCCCGACAGGGGTTTTTGGGACTGAAGCTTTCTTT. As protein: CASSPPTGVFGTEAFF.

CDR3 sequence reads: CASSLVTLINSPLHF. CDR3 coding DNA: TGTGCCAGCAGCTTGGTAACGTTGATTAATTCACCCCTCCACTTT. This sequence joins TRBV5-6 and TRBJ1-6; D gene uncertain. Looked up from germline, CDR1 is SGHDT and CDR2 is YYEEEE. V was pared by 0 bases and J by 6 bases, with 10 bases between. The CDR3 is 15 amino acids.

This clone was found once. V is TRBV10-3 and J is TRBJ1-6; 7 bases map to TRBD1. Germline trimming cut 3 bases from V and 10 bases from J; bases unmatched to any gene: 9. CDR3 length equals 15 residues. Germline V CDR1 and CDR2: ENHRY, SYGVKD. CDR3 DNA: TGTGCCATCAGTGACGGTAGGGCAGGGGGGTCACCCCTCCACTTT. This gives the protein CAISDGRAGGSPLHF.

The chain joins TRBV28 to TRBJ1-5; D not resolved. CDR1 and CDR2 from the germline V gene are MDHEN and SYDVKM. The V and J ends lost 1 base and 4 bases respectively, with 5 bases between them. The CDR3 has 13 residues. The CDR3 here is CASSLSPNQPQHF. The CDR3 DNA sequence: TGTGCCAGCAGTTTATCCCCAAATCAGCCCCAGCATTTT.

This clone has a handful of counts. The chain carries TRBV12-3 or TRBV12-4 and TRBJ1-1; no clear D. There are 11 residues in the CDR3. Between the trimmed V and J ends, which lost 7 bases and 2 bases, there was a span of 5 bases. CDR3: CASMFNTEAFF. Here the CDR3 DNA reads TGTGCCAGCATGTTTAACACTGAAGCTTTCTTT.

This clone appeared once. The chain carries TRBV5-1 and TRBJ2-5; 7 nucleotides line up with TRBD2. Germline CDR1 SGHRS, CDR2 YFSETQ. The CDR3 runs 16 residues. V was pared by 0 bases and J by 5 bases, with 10 bases of the junction left unmatched. The CDR3 sequence: CASSLELVREFETQYF. The CDR3 DNA reads as TGCGCCAGCAGCTTGGAGTTGGTGCGGGAGTTCGAGACCCAGTACTTC. The full variable domain, rest sourced from reference TRBV5-1 and TRBJ2-5, is KAGVTQTPRYLIKTRGQQVTLSCSPISGHRSVSWYQQTPGQGLQFLFEYFSETQRNKGNFPGRFSGRQFSNSRSEMNVSTLELGDSALYLCASSLELVREFETQYFGPGTRLLVL.

This chain links TRBV12-3 or TRBV12-4 with TRBJ1-3; the D is unclear. V lost 4 bases to trimming and J lost 8 bases, with 6 bases between them. The CDR3 runs 11 residues. The CDR3 DNA follows: TGTGCCAGCAGTTCAGCTGACACCATATATTTT. The encoded protein is CASSSADTIYF.

The chain employs TRBV6-6 and TRBJ2-1, with TRBD2 identical over 7 bases. With 2 bases clipped from V and 8 bases from J, the junction kept 9 bases outside the gene matches. Germline CDR1 is MNHNY and CDR2 is SVGAGI (reference sequence). The CDR3 loop spans 15 amino acids. For the CDR3, the DNA is TGTGCCAGCAGTTACGGGACTAACTGGAATTATGAGCAGTTCTTC. Its protein is CASSYGTNWNYEQFF.

The chain recombines TRBV7-6 with TRBJ2-1; a possible D gene is TRBD1 (5 bases). Trimming pared 2 bases from V and 5 bases from J, leaving 19 bases between. The CDR3 totals 17 residues. Germline V gives CDR1 SGHVS, CDR2 FNYEAQ. CDR3 amino acids: CASSLSMGPRRDNEQFF. For the CDR3, the DNA is TGTGCCAGCAGCTTATCGATGGGGCCGCGGAGAGACAATGAGCAGTTCTTC.